This T cell receptor beta chain stems from a study of blood T cells in healthy people across ages. A second about 7 to 11 cycle PCR used barcoded and J-beta primers. MiXCR was run by TCRdb on the 5' RACE reads, yielding one entry per CDR3 protein. Among about 780,000 distinct CDR3 sequences listed, about 45% were seen once. The CDR3 runs to 14 residues. V was trimmed by 2 bases and J by 3 bases, leaving 12 bases between them. Germline lookup yields CDR1 SGHKS and CDR2 YYEKEE (reference sequence). The specimen was blood. The sequence derives from a man older than 75 in good health. The chain employs TRBV5-5 and TRBJ2-7, with D unclear. The CDR3 sequence is CASSFGPLIYEQYF. The DNA of the CDR3 is TGTGCCAGCAGCTTTGGCCCCCTGATCTACGAGCAGTACTTC.